This T cell receptor beta chain was captured in a study of T-cell memory formation after mild COVID-19 (dated by TCRdb to the early 2020s). Some background on the complete study: Most TCR sequence clusters were specific to one of the two donors. T-cell clones expanding and contracting after mild COVID-19 in a couple of donors were tracked by longitudinal TCRalpha and TCRbeta repertoire sequencing. The cohort was made up of two young adult volunteers, one female and one male, who were previously healthy.

CDR1 KGHSH and CDR2 LQKENI were looked up in the germline V gene. The CDR3 sequence holds 13 residues, the cysteine and phenylalanine included. Of the read, only the CDR3 DNA is kept; its 39 bases are in frame from base 1. The junction shows trimming of 2 bases on V and 5 bases on J, plus 10 bases between the germline ends. There are many counts of this clonotype. The antigen it recognizes is unknown. Per-base quality was not reported, and no clone a single base away is much larger than it. Reads for this sample came from an Illumina NovaSeq 6000. cDNA libraries for TCRalpha and TCRbeta were prepared by 5'RACE using constant-segment primers, with sample barcodes and unique molecular identifiers added. RNA was extracted from every sample with Trizol reagent. Amplification of the libraries took two PCR steps, and the second step added a second sample barcode plus Illumina TruSeq adapters. Sequencing of the libraries was done on an Illumina NovaSeq, producing 2 x 150 bp paired-end reads. Per the authors' processing: With migec v1.2.7, reads were demultiplexed and then collapsed into UMI-guided consensus sequences. Using mixcr v2.1.11, UMI consensuses were aligned to TRA and TRB V and J templates and then assembled into clonotypes. Clonotypes were classified as expanded or contracted when called significant by both edgeR and NoisET, with noise models trained on biological replicates. For edgeR calls, the thresholds were a false discovery rate-adjusted p below 0.01 and a log2 fold-change of 1. As an exploratory analysis of dynamics, PCA with hierarchical clustering was applied to max-normalized trajectories of the 1000 most abundant clonotypes. Each responding clone was given a CD4 or CD8 phenotype based on the CD4+ and CD8+ repertoires, which had been sequenced separately. In TCRdb, the public reads were trimmed at Q25 with fastp and aligned with MiXCR, with productive beta chains retained. Rows with one shared CDR3 protein collapse into an entry with the most common genes and DNA. TCRdb, rather than the study authors, made the V and J calls. Present in this sample are approximately 480,000 distinct CDR3 sequences, 15% to 20% of which were seen just once. The ten largest clones take up 10% to 15% of the sample.

Ficoll-Paque density gradient centrifugation was the method used to isolate PBMCs. The research as a whole found: The detection of some responding clones in pre-infection memory suggests that pre-existing cross-reactive memory T cells joined the SARS-CoV-2 response. The second-wave clones that peaked on day 37 were not confirmed to be SARS-CoV-2 specific. Contracting CD4+ clones appeared mostly in the CM and EM memory subsets, whereas CD8+ clones were enriched in EMRA. From day 15 to 85, contracting clones showed balanced CD4/CD8 phenotypes, whereas a second wave of clones that expanded from day 15 to 37 leaned towards CD4+. The study covered only a couple of mild cases, and larger cohorts including severe cases with pre-infection samples were considered necessary.

The chain is assembled from TRBV18 and TRBJ2-7, with TRBD1 perhaps the D gene, on 6 matching bases. The material sequenced was PBMCs or a T cell subset sorted from them (not recorded which). The receptor was derived from an adult woman who had mild COVID-19 (a few samples of this study predate the infection). The sample titles of this study are shuffled in the database, so cell type and time point are left out; the donor was told from shared clones. The encoded CDR3 is CASSPNRENEQYF. The DNA sequence is given as TGTGCCAGCTCACCAAACAGGGAAAACGAGCAGTACTTC. With the rest looked up from the reference TRBV18 and TRBJ2-7 genes rather than sequenced, the full variable domain is NAGVMQNPRHLVRRRGQEARLRCSPMKGHSHVYWYRQLPEEGLKFMVYLQKENIIDESGMPKERFSAEFPKEGPSILRIQQVVRGDSAAYFCASSPNRENEQYFGPGTRLTVT.